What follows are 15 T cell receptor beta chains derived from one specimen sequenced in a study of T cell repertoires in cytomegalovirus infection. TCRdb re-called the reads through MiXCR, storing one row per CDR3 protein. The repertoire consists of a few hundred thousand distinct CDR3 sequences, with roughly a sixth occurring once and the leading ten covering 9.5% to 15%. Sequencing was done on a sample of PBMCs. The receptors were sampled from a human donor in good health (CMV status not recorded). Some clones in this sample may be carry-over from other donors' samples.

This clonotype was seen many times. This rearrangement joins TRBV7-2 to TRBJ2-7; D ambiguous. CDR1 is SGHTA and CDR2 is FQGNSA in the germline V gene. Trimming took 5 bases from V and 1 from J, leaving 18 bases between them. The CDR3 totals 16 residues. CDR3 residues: CASSHASATLSYEQYF. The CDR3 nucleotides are TGTGCCAGCAGCCACGCGTCGGCTACGCTATCCTACGAGCAGTACTTC.

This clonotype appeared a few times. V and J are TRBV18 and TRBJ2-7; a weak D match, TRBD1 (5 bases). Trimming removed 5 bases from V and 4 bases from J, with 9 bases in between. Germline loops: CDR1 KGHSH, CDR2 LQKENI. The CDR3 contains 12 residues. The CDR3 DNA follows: TGTGCCAGCTCAACTGGGGCGTACGAGCAGTACTTC. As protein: CASSTGAYEQYF.

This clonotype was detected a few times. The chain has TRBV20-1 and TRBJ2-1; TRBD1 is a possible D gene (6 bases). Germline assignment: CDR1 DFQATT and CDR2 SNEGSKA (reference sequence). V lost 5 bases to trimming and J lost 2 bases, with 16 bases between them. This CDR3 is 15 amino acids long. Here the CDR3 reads CSAVGRQAPYNEQFF. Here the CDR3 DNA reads TGCAGTGCTGTCGGTCGACAGGCCCCCTACAATGAGCAGTTCTTC.

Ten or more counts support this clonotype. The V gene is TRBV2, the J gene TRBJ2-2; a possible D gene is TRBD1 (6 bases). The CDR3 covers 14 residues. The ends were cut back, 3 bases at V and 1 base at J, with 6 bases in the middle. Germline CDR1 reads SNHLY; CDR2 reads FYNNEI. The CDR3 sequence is CASSETGNTGELFF. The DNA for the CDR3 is TGTGCCAGCAGTGAGACAGGGAACACCGGGGAGCTGTTTTTT.

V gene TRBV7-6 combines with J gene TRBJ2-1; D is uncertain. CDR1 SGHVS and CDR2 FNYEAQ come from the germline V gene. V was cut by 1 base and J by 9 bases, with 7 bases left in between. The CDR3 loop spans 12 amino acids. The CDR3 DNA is TGTGCCAGCAGCTTAGACTCGGGTGAGCAGTTCTTC. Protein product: CASSLDSGEQFF.

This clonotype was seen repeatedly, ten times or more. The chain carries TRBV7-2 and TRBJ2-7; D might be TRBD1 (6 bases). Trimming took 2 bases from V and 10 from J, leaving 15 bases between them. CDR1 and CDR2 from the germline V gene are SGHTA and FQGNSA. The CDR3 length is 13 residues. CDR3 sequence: CASSLQMDSPQYF. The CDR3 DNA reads TGTGCCAGCAGCTTACAGATGGACAGCCCTCAGTACTTC.

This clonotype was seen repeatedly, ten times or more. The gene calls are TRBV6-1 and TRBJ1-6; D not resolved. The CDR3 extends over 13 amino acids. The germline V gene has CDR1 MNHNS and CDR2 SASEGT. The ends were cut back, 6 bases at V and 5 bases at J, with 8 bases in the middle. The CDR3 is CASSWANNSPLHF. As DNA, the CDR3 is TGTGCCAGCAGCTGGGCCAATAATTCACCCCTCCACTTT.

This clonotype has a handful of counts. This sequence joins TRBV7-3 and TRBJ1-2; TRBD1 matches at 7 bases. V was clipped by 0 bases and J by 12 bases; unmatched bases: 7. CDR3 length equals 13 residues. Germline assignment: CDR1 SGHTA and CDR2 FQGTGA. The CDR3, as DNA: TGTGCCAGCAGCTTAACGGGGGGACAGACTCACACCTTC. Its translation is CASSLTGGQTHTF.

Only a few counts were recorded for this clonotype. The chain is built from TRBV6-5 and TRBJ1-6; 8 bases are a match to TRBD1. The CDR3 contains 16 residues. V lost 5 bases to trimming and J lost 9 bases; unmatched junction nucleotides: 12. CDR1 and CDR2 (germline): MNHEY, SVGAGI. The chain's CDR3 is CASSQVLQGGGSPLHF. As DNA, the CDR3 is TGTGCCAGCAGTCAAGTCCTACAGGGGGGCGGTTCACCCCTCCACTTT.

The CDR3 is CATSDFPGPQRGAGETQYF. The CDR3 DNA is TGTGCCACCAGTGATTTCCCTGGCCCTCAGCGGGGGGCCGGAGAGACCCAGTACTTC. The chain has TRBV24-1 and TRBJ2-5, with 9 bases that match TRBD2. The germline V gene has CDR1 KGHDR and CDR2 SFDVKD. Losses at the gene ends were 1 base for V and 4 bases for J; bases not matched to a gene: 15. The CDR3 totals 19 residues.

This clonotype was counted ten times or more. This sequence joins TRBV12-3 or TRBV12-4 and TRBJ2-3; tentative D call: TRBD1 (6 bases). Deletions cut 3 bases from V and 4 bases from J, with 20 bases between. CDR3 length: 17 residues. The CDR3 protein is CASSFRGQSLSADTQYF. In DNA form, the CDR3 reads TGTGCCAGCAGTTTTAGAGGACAGTCCCTGTCAGCAGATACGCAGTATTTT.

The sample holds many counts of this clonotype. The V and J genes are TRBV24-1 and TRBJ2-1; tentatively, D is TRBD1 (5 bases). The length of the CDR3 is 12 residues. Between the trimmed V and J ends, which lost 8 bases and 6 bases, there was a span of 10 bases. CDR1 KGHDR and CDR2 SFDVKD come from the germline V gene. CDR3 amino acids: CATIDSSNEQFF. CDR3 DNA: TGTGCCACCATTGACAGCTCCAATGAGCAGTTCTTC.

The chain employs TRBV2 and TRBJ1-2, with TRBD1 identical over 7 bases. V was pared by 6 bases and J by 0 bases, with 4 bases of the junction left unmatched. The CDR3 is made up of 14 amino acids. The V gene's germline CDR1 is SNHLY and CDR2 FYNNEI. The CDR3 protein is CASRGDRTNYGYTF. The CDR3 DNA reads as TGTGCCAGCAGGGGGGACAGAACTAACTATGGCTACACCTTC.

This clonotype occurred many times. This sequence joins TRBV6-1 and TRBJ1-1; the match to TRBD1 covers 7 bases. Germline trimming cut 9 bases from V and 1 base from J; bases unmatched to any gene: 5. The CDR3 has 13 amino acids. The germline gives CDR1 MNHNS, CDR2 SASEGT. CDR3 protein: CASRQGENTEAFF. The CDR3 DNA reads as TGTGCCAGTAGACAGGGCGAGAACACTGAAGCTTTCTTT.

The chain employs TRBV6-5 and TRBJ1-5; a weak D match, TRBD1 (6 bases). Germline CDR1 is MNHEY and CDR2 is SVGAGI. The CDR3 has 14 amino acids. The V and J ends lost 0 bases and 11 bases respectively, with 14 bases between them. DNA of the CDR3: TGTGCCAGCAGTTACTCCCAAAGGGGGGGGGCCCAGCATTTT. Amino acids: CASSYSQRGGAQHF.